The 23 T cell receptor beta chains in this list originate from one sample, sequenced in a study of identical twins. TCRdb itself ran the 5' RACE reads through MiXCR, one entry per CDR3 protein. Among around 480,000 distinct CDR3 sequences listed, approximately 14% were seen once. This sample was shared with a second study, whose subject was yellow fever vaccine responses in identical twins.

Sequences were obtained from CD4+ T cells sorted from blood. The receptors here all came from a young woman in good health.

There are a few counts of this clonotype. This sequence joins TRBV2 and TRBJ2-5; D uncertain. The ends were cut back, 10 bases at V and 0 bases at J, with 21 bases in the middle. Germline V lookup: CDR1 SNHLY, CDR2 FYNNEI. The CDR3 is made up of 16 amino acids. The CDR3 sequence is CANLHKGPRDQETQYF. The CDR3 DNA sequence: TGTGCCAACCTACATAAGGGCCCCCGGGACCAAGAGACCCAGTACTTC.

This chain connects TRBV12-3 or TRBV12-4 to TRBJ1-1, with D maybe TRBD1 (5 bases). Trimming shortened V by 5 bases and J by 4 bases, and 14 bases separated the two germline ends. The CDR3 has 14 residues. The CDR3 loop reads CASSAGRWVTEAFF. CDR3 nucleotide sequence: TGTGCCAGCAGTGCGGGACGGTGGGTCACTGAAGCTTTCTTT.

The rearrangement links TRBV3-1 to TRBJ2-5; 8 nucleotides match TRBD2. This CDR3 is 14 amino acids long. Germline values: CDR1 LGHDT, CDR2 YNNKEL (reference sequence). The V segment lost 5 bases and the J segment 5 bases; nucleotides outside the gene matches: 7. The CDR3 nucleotides read TGTGCCAGCAGCAATCGGGGGGGCCTCGAGACCCAGTACTTC. It encodes CASSNRGGLETQYF.

This clonotype was counted only a few times. The chain combines TRBV29-1 with TRBJ2-2, with unresolved D. Trimming pared 7 bases from V and 4 bases from J, leaving 13 bases between. The CDR3 has 13 residues. From germline, CDR1 is SQVTM and CDR2 ANQGSEA. For the CDR3, the DNA is TGCAGCGCAAAACAGATAGGCACCGGGGAGCTGTTTTTT. Encoded protein: CSAKQIGTGELFF.

This clonotype was seen a handful of times. The chain has TRBV6-2 or TRBV6-3 and TRBJ2-2, with D perhaps matching TRBD2 (5 bases). Germline loops: CDR1 MNHEY, CDR2 SVGEGT. The CDR3 length is 16 residues. The V end lost 4 bases, the J end lost 5 bases, and 17 bases lay between the germline ends. CDR3 nucleotides: TGTGCCAGCAGTTTGGTACTGGGTGGCGGGACCGGGGAGCTGTTTTTT. Translation gives CASSLVLGGGTGELFF.

This clonotype showed up just a few times. The chain links TRBV5-4 to TRBJ1-6, with 9 bases lining up with TRBD1. The CDR3 totals 15 residues. J gave up 7 bases and V 8 bases, and 10 bases lay outside the gene matches. Germline loops: CDR1 SGHNT, CDR2 YYREEE (reference sequence). The CDR3 loop is CASSNDRGLNSPLHF. The CDR3 DNA is TGTGCCAGTAGTAACGACAGGGGGTTAAATTCACCCCTCCACTTT.

This chain connects TRBV4-3 to TRBJ2-2; perhaps TRBD1 as D (6 bases). Looked up from germline, CDR1 is LGHNA and CDR2 is YSLEER. This CDR3 spans 16 amino acids. Trimming left V 0 bases short and J 5 bases short, with 13 bases between. CDR3 loop: CASSQDVGAPTGELFF. DNA for the CDR3: TGCGCCAGCAGCCAAGATGTGGGGGCCCCAACCGGGGAGCTGTTTTTT.

The chain joins TRBV7-2 to TRBJ2-2, with 8 bases lining up with TRBD1. V lost 6 bases, J lost 3 bases, and 6 bases stayed unmatched. Per the germline V gene, CDR1 is SGHTA and CDR2 is FQGNSA. This CDR3 spans 15 amino acids. CDR3 sequence: CASRPQGAHTGELFF. The CDR3 coding sequence is TGTGCCAGCAGACCCCAGGGGGCACACACCGGGGAGCTGTTTTTT. The full variable domain, in which reference TRBV7-2 and TRBJ2-2 provide the parts outside the CDR3, is GAGVSQSPSNKVTEKGKDVELRCDPISGHTALYWYRQSLGQGLEFLIYFQGNSAPDKSGLPSDRFSAERTGGSVSTLTIQRTQQEDSAVYLCASRPQGAHTGELFFGEGSRLTVL.

This clonotype was counted between two and nine times. The rearrangement uses TRBV7-9 and TRBJ1-6, with unresolved D. V dropped 2 bases and J dropped 8 bases, with 13 bases sitting between them. The CDR3 consists of 15 residues. CDR1 and CDR2 (germline): SEHNR, FQNEAQ (reference sequence). The CDR3 is CASSLILLGDSPLHF. In DNA, the CDR3 is TGTGCCAGCAGCTTAATCCTCTTAGGAGATTCACCCCTCCACTTT.

In its sample, this clonotype was seen many times. J is TRBJ2-4 and V is TRBV7-9, with D unresolved. Trimming removed 4 bases from V and 7 bases from J, with 8 bases in between. The V gene's germline CDR1 is SEHNR and CDR2 FQNEAQ (reference sequence). This CDR3 has 12 residues. For the CDR3, the DNA is TGTGCCAGCAGCTCAACGGTTAACATTCAGTACTTC. This gives the protein CASSSTVNIQYF.

This clonotype was seen many times. This chain links TRBV6-5 with TRBJ2-7, with TRBD1 matching over 9 bases. Germline CDR1 MNHEY, CDR2 SVGAGI. This CDR3 contains 15 residues. With 4 bases clipped from V and 1 base from J, the junction kept 5 bases outside the gene matches. The CDR3 loop reads CASSSHGQGSYEQYF. CDR3 nucleotides: TGTGCCAGCAGTTCCCACGGACAGGGGTCCTACGAGCAGTACTTC.

This clonotype was found many times. The chain employs TRBV6-1 and TRBJ2-7; 7 nucleotides align to TRBD1. With V trimmed by 4 bases and J by 2 bases, 8 bases remained unmatched. This CDR3 is 15 amino acids long. The germline V gene has CDR1 MNHNS and CDR2 SASEGT. CDR3 bases: TGTGCCAGCAGTGCCAATCGACAGGGACCCTACGAGCAGTACTTC. Amino acid sequence: CASSANRQGPYEQYF.

This clonotype was found a few times. The CDR3 coding sequence is TGTGCCACCACAAGCGCGGGGTTTAACTATGGCTACACCTTC. Its translation: CATTSAGFNYGYTF. V is TRBV6-1 and J is TRBJ1-2; D ambiguous. Germline assignment: CDR1 MNHNS and CDR2 SASEGT. Trimming removed 10 bases from V and 1 base from J, with 16 bases in between. This CDR3 is 14 amino acids long.

This clonotype was seen many times. The rearrangement links TRBV10-3 to TRBJ2-5; D is unclear. Germline values: CDR1 ENHRY, CDR2 SYGVKD. V lost 0 bases, J lost 2 bases, and 7 bases lay in between. The CDR3 has 14 amino acids. The CDR3 DNA is TGTGCCATCAGTGAGTCGAAGAATCAAGAGACCCAGTACTTC. Its translation: CAISESKNQETQYF.

This sequence joins TRBV20-1 and TRBJ2-3, with no clear D. Germline assignment: CDR1 DFQATT and CDR2 SNEGSKA (reference sequence). The germline V and J ends were trimmed by 1 base and 6 bases, with 14 bases remaining between them. The CDR3 is 14 amino acids. The chain's CDR3 is CSARGPRTTDTQYF. For the CDR3, the DNA is TGCAGTGCTAGAGGTCCACGGACCACTGATACGCAGTATTTT.

This clonotype was observed a few times. The chain recombines TRBV10-2 with TRBJ1-1; possibly TRBD1 for D (5 bases). V shed 6 bases and J shed 1 base, with 12 bases lying between them. Germline V CDR1 and CDR2: WSHSY, SAAADI. The CDR3 totals 14 residues. CDR3 region: CASRGDPSNTEAFF. The CDR3 nucleotides are TGCGCCAGCAGGGGGGACCCATCGAACACTGAAGCTTTCTTT.

This clonotype was counted a few times. This chain joins TRBV28 and TRBJ2-7; TRBD2 matches 10 bases. This CDR3 comprises 15 residues. CDR1 is MDHEN, CDR2 SYDVKM, per germline. V shed 8 bases, J shed 6 bases, and the junction held 13 bases outside the gene matches. This CDR3 is CASGDLIAGGLEQYF. Here the CDR3 DNA reads TGTGCCAGCGGGGACCTTATAGCGGGAGGACTCGAGCAGTACTTC. Using reference TRBV28 and TRBJ2-7 for the parts outside the CDR3, the full variable domain is DVKVTQSSRYLVKRTGEKVFLECVQDMDHENMFWYRQDPGLGLRLIYFSYDVKMKEKGDIPEGYSVSREKKERFSLILESASTNQTSMYLCASGDLIAGGLEQYFGPGTRLTVT.

This clonotype turned up a few times. V is TRBV20-1 and J is TRBJ2-7; the D is unclear. Trimming took off 3 bases at V and 5 bases at J, with 8 bases between the two ends. The CDR3 is 11 residues long. In germline, CDR1 is DFQATT, CDR2 SNEGSKA (reference sequence). The CDR3 DNA sequence: TGCAGTGCTAGTCATGGGGACGAGCAGTACTTC. Protein sequence: CSASHGDEQYF.

The genes are TRBV5-1 and TRBJ1-1; D remains unclear. The CDR3 spans 13 residues. Germline CDR1 and CDR2: SGHRS and YFSETQ. V was clipped by 6 bases and J by 1 base, with 10 bases between them. Here the CDR3 DNA reads TGCGCCAGCACACTCAAGGAGAACACTGAAGCTTTCTTT. Encoded protein: CASTLKENTEAFF.

The CDR3 sequence is CASMGDTQYF. The DNA for the CDR3 is TGTGCCAGCATGGGAGATACGCAGTATTTT. The chain carries TRBV7-6 and TRBJ2-3; no clear D. Trimming pared 7 bases from V and 5 bases from J, leaving 4 bases between. The CDR3 sequence is 10 residues long. Germline V gene data show CDR1 as SGHVS and CDR2 as FNYEAQ.

The gene calls are TRBV20-1 and TRBJ2-1; weak D call: TRBD2 (5 bases). This CDR3 spans 12 amino acids. Germline CDR1 is DFQATT and CDR2 is SNEGSKA (reference sequence). The V end lost 3 bases, the J end lost 5 bases, and 8 bases lay between the germline ends. This chain's CDR3 is CSASRRDNEQFF. DNA of the CDR3: TGCAGTGCTAGTCGGCGGGACAATGAGCAGTTCTTC.

This clonotype was seen only a few times. The V call is TRBV5-1, the J call TRBJ2-2; D gene uncertain. Germline V gene lookup returns CDR1 SGHRS and CDR2 YFSETQ. V shed 3 bases and J shed 1 base, with 4 bases lying between them. This CDR3 comprises 13 residues. DNA of the CDR3: TGCGCCAGCAGCTCAGAGAACACCGGGGAGCTGTTTTTT. Amino acids: CASSSENTGELFF.

This chain joins TRBV5-1 and TRBJ2-1; D is possibly TRBD2 (5 bases). The CDR3 has 15 residues. The V and J ends lost 7 bases and 2 bases respectively, with 16 bases between them. Germline V gives CDR1 SGHRS, CDR2 YFSETQ. The CDR3 spells CASYKGRGTYNEQFF. The DNA for the CDR3 is TGCGCCAGCTACAAGGGAAGAGGGACCTACAATGAGCAGTTCTTC.